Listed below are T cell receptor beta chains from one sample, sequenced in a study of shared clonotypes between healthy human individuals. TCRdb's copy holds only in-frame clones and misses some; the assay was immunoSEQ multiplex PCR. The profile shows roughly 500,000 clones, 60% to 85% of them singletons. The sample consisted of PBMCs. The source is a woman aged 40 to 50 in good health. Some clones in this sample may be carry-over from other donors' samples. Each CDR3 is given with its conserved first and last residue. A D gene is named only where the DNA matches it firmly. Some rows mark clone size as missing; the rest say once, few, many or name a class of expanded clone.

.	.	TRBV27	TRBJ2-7	CASSLGLASYEQYF	TGTGCCAGCAGTTTAGGGCTAGCCTCCTACGAGCAGTACTTC
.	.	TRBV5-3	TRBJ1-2	CARSYRVGYTF	TGTGCCAGAAGCTACAGGGTCGGCTACACCTTC
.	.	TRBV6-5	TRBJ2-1	CASSYLLSYEQFF	TGTGCCAGCAGTTACCTTCTCAGCTATGAGCAGTTCTTC
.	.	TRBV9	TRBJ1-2	CASSVGLGQNYGYTF	TGTGCCAGCAGCGTAGGGTTAGGGCAGAACTATGGCTACACCTTC
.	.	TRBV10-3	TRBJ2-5	CAISESIQGKETQYF	TGTGCCATCAGTGAGTCGATCCAGGGGAAAGAGACCCAGTACTTC
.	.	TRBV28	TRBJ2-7	CASSLRLSYEQYF	TGTGCCAGCAGTTTAAGACTAAGCTACGAGCAGTACTTC
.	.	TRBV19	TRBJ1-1	CASSIGLGGAEAFF	TGTGCCAGTAGTATCGGGTTGGGTGGTGCTGAAGCTTTCTTT
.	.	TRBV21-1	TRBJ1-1	CASSKVGGTGYMNTEAFF	TGTGCCAGCAGCAAAGTGGGTGGCACAGGCTACATGAACACTGAAGCTTTCTTT
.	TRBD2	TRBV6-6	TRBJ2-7	CASSYSGLAGYEQYF	TGTGCCAGCAGTTATTCGGGACTAGCGGGTTACGAGCAGTACTTC
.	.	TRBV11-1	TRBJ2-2	CASSLRGPGELFF	TGTGCCAGCAGCTTAAGGGGCCCCGGGGAGCTGTTTTTT
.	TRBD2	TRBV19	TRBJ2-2	CASSWSREVNTGELFF	TGTGCCAGTAGTTGGTCGCGGGAGGTTAACACCGGGGAGCTGTTTTTT
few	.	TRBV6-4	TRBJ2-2	CASSALNTGELFF	TGTGCCAGCAGTGCCCTAAACACCGGGGAGCTGTTTTTT
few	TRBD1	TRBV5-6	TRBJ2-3	CASSRMTGRFTDTQYF	TGTGCCAGCAGCCGAATGACAGGGCGATTCACAGATACGCAGTATTTT
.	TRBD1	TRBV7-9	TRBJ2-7	CASSSTGGSRHEQYF	TGTGCCAGCAGCTCGACAGGGGGCTCTAGGCACGAGCAGTACTTC
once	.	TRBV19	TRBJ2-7	CASSISSSYEQYF	TGTGCCAGTAGTATTTCCAGCTCCTACGAGCAGTACTTC
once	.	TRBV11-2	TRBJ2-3	CASSSTGRTILDTQYF	TGTGCCAGCAGCTCTACAGGAAGGACCATTCTAGATACGCAGTATTTT